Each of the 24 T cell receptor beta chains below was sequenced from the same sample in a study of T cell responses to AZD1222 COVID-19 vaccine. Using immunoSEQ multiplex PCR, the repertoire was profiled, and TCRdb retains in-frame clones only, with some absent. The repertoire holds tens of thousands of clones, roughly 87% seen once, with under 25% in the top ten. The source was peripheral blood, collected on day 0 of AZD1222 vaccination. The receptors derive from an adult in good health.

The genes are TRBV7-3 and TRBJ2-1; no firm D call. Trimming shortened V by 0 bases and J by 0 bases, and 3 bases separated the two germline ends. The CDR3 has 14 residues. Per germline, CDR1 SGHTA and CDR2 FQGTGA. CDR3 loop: CASSLTGSYNEQFF. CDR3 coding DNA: TGTGCCAGCAGCTTAACAGGCTCCTACAATGAGCAGTTCTTC. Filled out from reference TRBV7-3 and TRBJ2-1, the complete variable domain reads GAGVSQTPSNKVTEKGKYVELRCDPISGHTALYWYRQSLGQGPEFLIYFQGTGAADDSGLPNDRFFAVRPEGSVSTLKIQRTERGDSAVYLCASSLTGSYNEQFFGPGTRLTVL.

CDR3 sequence (DNA): TGTGCCAGCAGTTCCCAGGCTCAGGGTCCAGAGACCCAGTACTTC. Amino acid sequence: CASSSQAQGPETQYF. V usage is TRBV6-2 or TRBV6-3 and J usage is TRBJ2-5; D perhaps matches TRBD1 (5 bases). The CDR3 length is 15 residues. CDR1 is MNHEY, CDR2 SVGEGT, per germline. V was cut by 4 bases and J by 4 bases, with 16 bases left in between.

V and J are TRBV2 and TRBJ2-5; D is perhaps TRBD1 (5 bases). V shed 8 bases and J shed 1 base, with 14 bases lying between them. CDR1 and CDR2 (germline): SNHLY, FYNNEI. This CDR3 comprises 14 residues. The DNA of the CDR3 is TGTGCCAGCCACTATTGGGGCAGCCAAGAGACCCAGTACTTC. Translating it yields CASHYWGSQETQYF.

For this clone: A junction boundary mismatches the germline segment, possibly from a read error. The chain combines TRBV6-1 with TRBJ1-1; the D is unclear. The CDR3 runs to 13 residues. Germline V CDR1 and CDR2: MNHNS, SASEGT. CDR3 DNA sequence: TGTGCCAGCAGCGAAGGGTTGAACACTGAAGCTTTCTTT. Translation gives CASSEGLNTEAFF.

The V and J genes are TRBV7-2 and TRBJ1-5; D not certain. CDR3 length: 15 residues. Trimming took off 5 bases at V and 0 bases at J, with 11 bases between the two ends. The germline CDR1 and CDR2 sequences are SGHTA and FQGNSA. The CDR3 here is CASSPDTTSNQPQHF. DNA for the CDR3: TGTGCCAGCAGCCCCGACACCACTAGCAATCAGCCCCAGCATTTT. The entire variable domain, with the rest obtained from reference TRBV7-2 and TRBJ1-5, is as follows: GAGVSQSPSNKVTEKGKDVELRCDPISGHTALYWYRQSLGQGLEFLIYFQGNSAPDKSGLPSDRFSAERTGGSVSTLTIQRTQQEDSAVYLCASSPDTTSNQPQHFGDGTRLSIL.

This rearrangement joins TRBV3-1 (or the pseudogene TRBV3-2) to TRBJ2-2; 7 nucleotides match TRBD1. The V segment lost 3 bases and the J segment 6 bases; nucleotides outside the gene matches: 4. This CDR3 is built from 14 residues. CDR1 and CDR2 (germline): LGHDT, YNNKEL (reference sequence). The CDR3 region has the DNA TGTGCCAGCAGCCAGAACAGGGGACCCGGGGAGCTGTTTTTT. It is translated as CASSQNRGPGELFF.

CDR3 sequence: CASSRTSGPYEQYF. The CDR3, as DNA: TGTGCCAGCAGCAGGACTAGCGGGCCCTACGAGCAGTACTTC. The rearrangement links TRBV6-5 to TRBJ2-7; the match to TRBD2 covers 11 bases. The length of the CDR3 is 14 residues. Germline assignment: CDR1 MNHEY and CDR2 SVGAGI. The trim removed 6 bases at V and 2 bases at J, leaving 3 bases unmatched.

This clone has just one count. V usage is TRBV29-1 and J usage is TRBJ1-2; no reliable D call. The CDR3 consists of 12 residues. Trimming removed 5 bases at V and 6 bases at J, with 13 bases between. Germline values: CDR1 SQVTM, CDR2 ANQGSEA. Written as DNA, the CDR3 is TGCAGCGTTTTGGGCCGAGTGAATGGCTACACCTTC. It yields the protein CSVLGRVNGYTF.

The CDR3 nucleotides read TGTGCCAGCAGCTTAGGGGGGACTAGCGGGACCTACGAGCAGTACTTC. It encodes CASSLGGTSGTYEQYF. V gene TRBV7-9 combines with J gene TRBJ2-7, with 13 bases aligning to TRBD2. The CDR3 loop spans 16 amino acids. Germline lookup yields CDR1 SEHNR and CDR2 FQNEAQ (reference sequence). The V gene end was trimmed by 1 base and the J gene end by 2 bases; junction bases not matched to a gene: 2.

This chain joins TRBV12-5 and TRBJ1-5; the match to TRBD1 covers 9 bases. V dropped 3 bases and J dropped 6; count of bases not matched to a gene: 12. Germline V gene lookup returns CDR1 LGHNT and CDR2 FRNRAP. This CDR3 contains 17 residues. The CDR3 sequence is CASGFGTGQGIAQPQHF. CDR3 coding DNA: TGTGCTAGTGGTTTTGGGACAGGGCAAGGGATAGCTCAGCCCCAGCATTTT.

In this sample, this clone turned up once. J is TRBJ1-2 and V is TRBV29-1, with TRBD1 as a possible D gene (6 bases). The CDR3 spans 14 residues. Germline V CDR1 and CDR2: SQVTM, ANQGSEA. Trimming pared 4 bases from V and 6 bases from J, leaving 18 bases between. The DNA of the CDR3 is TGCAGCGTTGCTCGGCGGACCGAGGGGGATGGCTACACCTTC. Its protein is CSVARRTEGDGYTF.

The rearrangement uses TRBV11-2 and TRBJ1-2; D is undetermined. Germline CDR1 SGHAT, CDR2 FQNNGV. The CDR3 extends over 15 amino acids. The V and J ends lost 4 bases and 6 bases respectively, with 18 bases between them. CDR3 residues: CASSSLWRGGDGYTF. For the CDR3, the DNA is TGTGCCAGCAGCTCACTCTGGCGCGGAGGAGATGGCTACACCTTC.

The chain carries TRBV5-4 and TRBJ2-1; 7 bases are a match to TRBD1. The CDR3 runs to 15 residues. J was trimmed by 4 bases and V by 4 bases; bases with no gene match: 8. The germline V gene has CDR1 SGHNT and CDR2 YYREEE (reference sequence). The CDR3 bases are TGTGCCAGCAGCCGAAACACGGGACAGTACAATGAGCAGTTCTTC. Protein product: CASSRNTGQYNEQFF.

CDR3: CSVQENSYEQYF. In DNA form, the CDR3 reads TGCAGCGTTCAGGAAAACTCCTACGAGCAGTACTTC. The rearrangement uses TRBV29-1 and TRBJ2-7, with D unresolved. The germline V gene has CDR1 SQVTM and CDR2 ANQGSEA. Trimming took off 5 bases at V and 0 bases at J, with 8 bases between the two ends. The CDR3 length is 12 residues.

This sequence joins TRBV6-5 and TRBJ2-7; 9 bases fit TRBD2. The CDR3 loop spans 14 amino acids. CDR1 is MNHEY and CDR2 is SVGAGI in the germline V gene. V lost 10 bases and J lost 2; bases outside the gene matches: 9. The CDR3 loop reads CAILNGGGAYEQYF. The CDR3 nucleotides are TGTGCCATCCTGAATGGCGGGGGGGCCTACGAGCAGTACTTC.

The CDR3 DNA is TGTGCCAGCAGCTTAGTACTCGACAATGAGCAGTTCTTC. It yields the protein CASSLVLDNEQFF. The gene calls are TRBV7-9 and TRBJ2-1; D gene uncertain. Germline CDR1 and CDR2: SEHNR and FQNEAQ (reference sequence). V was cut by 1 base and J by 5 bases, with 6 bases left in between. The CDR3 sequence is 13 residues long.

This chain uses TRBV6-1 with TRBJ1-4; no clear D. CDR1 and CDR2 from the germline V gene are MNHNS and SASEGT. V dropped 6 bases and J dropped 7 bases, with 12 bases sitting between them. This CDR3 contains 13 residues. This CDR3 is CASSPAQREKLFF. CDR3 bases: TGTGCCAGCAGCCCGGCCCAACGTGAAAAACTGTTTTTT.

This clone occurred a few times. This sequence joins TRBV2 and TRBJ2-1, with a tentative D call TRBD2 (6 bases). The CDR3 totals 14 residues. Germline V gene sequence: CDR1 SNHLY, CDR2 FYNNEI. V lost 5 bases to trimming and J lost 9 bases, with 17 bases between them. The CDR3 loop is CASSPGLPGSEQFF. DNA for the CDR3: TGTGCCAGCAGTCCGGGACTCCCGGGCAGTGAGCAGTTCTTC.

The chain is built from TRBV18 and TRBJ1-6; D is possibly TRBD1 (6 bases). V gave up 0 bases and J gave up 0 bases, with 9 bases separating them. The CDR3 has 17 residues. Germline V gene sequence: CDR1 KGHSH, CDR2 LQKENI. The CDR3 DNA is TGTGCCAGCTCACCACCGGACAGTAGCTCCTATAATTCACCCCTCCACTTT. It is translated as CASSPPDSSSYNSPLHF.

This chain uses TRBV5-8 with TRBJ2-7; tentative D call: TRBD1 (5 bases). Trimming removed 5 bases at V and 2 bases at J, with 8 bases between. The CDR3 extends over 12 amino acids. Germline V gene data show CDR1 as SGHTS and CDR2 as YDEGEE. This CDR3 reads CASSVGAYEQYF. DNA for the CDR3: TGTGCCAGCAGTGTAGGGGCCTACGAGCAGTACTTC.

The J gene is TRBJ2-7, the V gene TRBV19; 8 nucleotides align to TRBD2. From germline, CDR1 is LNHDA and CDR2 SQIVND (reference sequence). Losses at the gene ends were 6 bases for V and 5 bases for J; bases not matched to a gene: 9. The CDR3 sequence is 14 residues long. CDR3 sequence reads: CASSDTGRENEQYF. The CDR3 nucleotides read TGTGCCAGTAGCGACACCGGGAGGGAAAACGAGCAGTACTTC.

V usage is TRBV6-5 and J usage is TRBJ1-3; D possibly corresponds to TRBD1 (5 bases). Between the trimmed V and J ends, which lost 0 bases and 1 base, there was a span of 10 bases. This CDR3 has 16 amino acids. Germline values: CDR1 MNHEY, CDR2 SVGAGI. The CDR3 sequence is CASSYSYRTSGNTIYF. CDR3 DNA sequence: TGTGCCAGCAGTTACTCTTACAGGACTTCTGGAAACACCATATATTTT.

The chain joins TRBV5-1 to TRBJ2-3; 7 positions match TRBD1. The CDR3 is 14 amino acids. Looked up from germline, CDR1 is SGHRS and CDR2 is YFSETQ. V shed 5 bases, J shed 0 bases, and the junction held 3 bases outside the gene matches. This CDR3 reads CASRTGPSTDTQYF. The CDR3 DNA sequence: TGCGCCAGCAGGACAGGGCCTAGCACAGATACGCAGTATTTT.

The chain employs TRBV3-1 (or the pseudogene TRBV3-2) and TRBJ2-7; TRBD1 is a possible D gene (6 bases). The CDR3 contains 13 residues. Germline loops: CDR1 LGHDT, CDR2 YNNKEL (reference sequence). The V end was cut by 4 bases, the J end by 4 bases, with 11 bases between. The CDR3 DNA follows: TGTGCCAGCAGCCCAGGGGATAATTACGAGCAGTACTTC. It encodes CASSPGDNYEQYF.